A selection of T cell receptor beta chains follows, all from one sample in a study of graft-versus-host responses after intestinal transplantation. The data were produced by immunoSEQ multiplex PCR, yet TCRdb's version contains in-frame clones alone and is incomplete. This sample has approximately 88,000 clones, with 94% found just once. These TCRs are of unknown antigen specificity. Sequenced material: unstimulated CD4+ T cells sorted from spleen or lymph node cells, taken before transplant. The receptors stem from a human donor who was the organ donor for an intestinal transplant. CDR3s include the opening cysteine and the closing phenylalanine or tryptophan. The D gene is left open where the match is weak. Expanded clones are given a class, and other clones once, few, many or no size at all.

J gene | clone size | D gene | V gene | CDR3 DNA | CDR3 protein
TRBJ1-2 | . | . | TRBV18 | TGTGCCAGCTCACCCCAGGGGTACTATGGCTACACCTTC | CASSPQGYYGYTF
TRBJ2-2 | . | . | TRBV7-7 | TGTGCCAGCAGACAATGGGCAGGGTCCGGGGAGCTGTTTTTT | CASRQWAGSGELFF
TRBJ1-3 | . | . | TRBV6-1 | TGTGCCAGCAGTGAAGTAGAAGGAAACACCATATATTTT | CASSEVEGNTIYF
TRBJ1-1 | . | . | TRBV4-1 | TGCGCCAGCAGCCAAGGTTTGGCAGGCCTAGCTGAAGCTTTCTTT | CASSQGLAGLAEAFF
TRBJ2-7 | . | . | TRBV5-1 | TGCGCCAGCAGCTTAACCGGGCCGTCCTACGAGCAGTACTTC | CASSLTGPSYEQYF
TRBJ1-1 | . | . | TRBV28 | TGTGCCAGCAGTCCATGGGGGGTCCGGAACACTGAAGCTTTCTTT | CASSPWGVRNTEAFF
TRBJ2-7 | . | TRBD2 | TRBV4-2 | TGTGCCACCTCGACTAGCGGGGGCCTAAGCTCCTACGAGCAGTGCTTC | CATSTSGGLSSYEQCF
TRBJ2-2 | few | TRBD2 | TRBV5-1 | TGCGCCAGCAGCTTCTCCAGCGGGGGGGCCGGGGAGCTGTTTTTT | CASSFSSGGAGELFF
TRBJ1-5 | . | . | TRBV28 | TGTGCCAGCAAGTTAGGGGACGGATATGTACCCCAGCATTTT | CASKLGDGYVPQHF
TRBJ1-6 | once | . | TRBV6-5 | TGTGCCAGCAAACAGGGCCTGGGATCACCCCTCCACTTT | CASKQGLGSPLHF
TRBJ1-3 | . | . | TRBV30 | TGTGCCTGGAGCCCGGAATCTGGAAACACCATATATTTT | CAWSPESGNTIYF
TRBJ1-2 | few | TRBD1 | TRBV28 | TGTGCCAGCAGTCCGGCCGGGACAGGCGCTGATGGCTACACCTTC | CASSPAGTGADGYTF
TRBJ2-5 | . | TRBD2 | TRBV9 | TGTGCCAGCAGCGTAGTCCCGGGGGGGCAGGTAGAGACCCAGTACTTC | CASSVVPGGQVETQYF
TRBJ2-7 | . | . | TRBV4-1 | TGCGCCAGCAGCGTTACGGGGGGCCGATCCTACGAGCAGTACTTC | CASSVTGGRSYEQYF
TRBJ2-5 | . | TRBD2 | TRBV10-2 | TGCGCCAGCAGAAGATCAGCGGGGGGGCAGGAGACCCAGTACTTC | CASRRSAGGQETQYF
TRBJ2-7 | . | TRBD1 | TRBV7-2 | TGTGCCAGCAGCTTAGTCGGGACAGGTACCTACGAGCAGTACTTC | CASSLVGTGTYEQYF
TRBJ2-7 | . | . | TRBV15 | TGTGCCACCAGCAGAGATCCGGTAGGCTCCTACGAGCAGTACTTC | CATSRDPVGSYEQYF
TRBJ1-2 | . | . | TRBV5-4 | TGTGCCAGCAGCTTCCAGGGAAACTATGGCTACACCTTC | CASSFQGNYGYTF
TRBJ2-7 | few | . | TRBV7-9 | TGTGCCAGCAGCTTACTCGCCGGTTCCTACGAGCAGTACTTC | CASSLLAGSYEQYF
TRBJ1-2 | . | . | TRBV28 | TGTGCCGGGGCAACAGGGAACTATGGCTACACCTTC | CAGATGNYGYTF
TRBJ2-1 | . | TRBD2 | TRBV5-6 | TGTGCCAGCAGCTTTGTGGCGGGGGGGTTGTATGAGCAGTTCTTC | CASSFVAGGLYEQFF
TRBJ2-1 | . | . | TRBV10-3 | TGTGCCATCAGTCTAGGCGGCAATGAGCAGTTCTTC | CAISLGGNEQFF
TRBJ1-2 | . | TRBD1 | TRBV19 | TGTGCCAGTAGCCCAGGGGGCTTTGGGTATGGCTACACCTTC | CASSPGGFGYGYTF
TRBJ2-7 | . | TRBD2 | TRBV6-5 | TGTGCCAGCAGTTACAGGTTCGGGGGGACCTACGAGCAGTACTTC | CASSYRFGGTYEQYF
TRBJ1-1 | . | . | TRBV7-3 | TGTGCCAGCAGCTTAGGTGGGGGCGCCGGGAACACTGAAGCTTTCTTT | CASSLGGGAGNTEAFF
TRBJ2-7 | once | TRBD1 | TRBV5-1 | TGCGCCAGCAGCTTGGCCCGTGGGGCAGGGGGCTACGAGCAGTACTTC | CASSLARGAGGYEQYF
TRBJ1-2 | . | . | TRBV4-1 | TGCGCCAGCAGCCAAGAACCCAGGTACTATGGCTACACCTTC | CASSQEPRYYGYTF
TRBJ2-2 | . | . | TRBV21-1 | TGTGCCAGCAGCAAACACCGAGGGTCCGGGGAGCTGTTTTTT | CASSKHRGSGELFF
TRBJ1-2 | . | . | TRBV6-5 | TGTGCCAGCAGTGAAGTGAGGACAGACTATGGCTACACCTTC | CASSEVRTDYGYTF
TRBJ2-1 | . | TRBD1 | TRBV9 | TGTGCCAGCAGCCCACTGACAGGGGACCGTAGCAATGAGCAGTTCTTC | CASSPLTGDRSNEQFF
TRBJ2-7 | . | TRBD1 | TRBV6-5 | TGTGCCAGCAGTTACTCTTGGGACAGCAAGTACGAGCAGTACTTC | CASSYSWDSKYEQYF
TRBJ1-2 | . | . | TRBV14 | TGTGCCAGCAGCCAAGTTAGGGTAGGAGACTACACCTTC | CASSQVRVGDYTF
TRBJ1-2 | . | . | TRBV7-6 | TGTGCCAGCAGCCTCGACTTCTCTGGGGGGGACTACACCTTC | CASSLDFSGGDYTF
TRBJ1-1 | . | TRBD1 | TRBV2 | TGTGCCAGCAGCTGGGACAGGGAGTACACTGAAGCTTTCTTT | CASSWDREYTEAFF
TRBJ2-5 | . | . | TRBV28 | TGTGCCAGCCGGGGATACCAAGAGACCCAGTACTTC | CASRGYQETQYF
TRBJ1-1 | . | . | TRBV18 | TGTGCCAGCTCTCAGGGGTCTACTGAAGCTTTCTTT | CASSQGSTEAFF
TRBJ2-5 | . | TRBD1 | TRBV28 | TGTGCCAGCAGCCTCGGACAGGGTCGGGGAGAGACCCAGTACTTC | CASSLGQGRGETQYF
TRBJ2-2 | . | . | TRBV6-5 | TGTGCCAGCAGTGCGGAAGGCACCGGGGAGCTGTTTTTT | CASSAEGTGELFF
TRBJ2-2 | . | TRBD2 | TRBV9 | TGTGCCAGCAGCCCGAGGGCTAGCGGGGGGAAATCCGGGGAGCTGTTTTTT | CASSPRASGGKSGELFF
TRBJ1-1 | . | TRBD1 | TRBV27 | TGTGCCAGCAGTTTATGGCCAGGGGGCCCTGAAGCTTTCTTT | CASSLWPGGPEAFF
TRBJ1-4 | . | . | TRBV18 | TGTGCCAGCTCGCCCCTTCGGGGGAGCGATGAAAAACTGTTTTTT | CASSPLRGSDEKLFF
TRBJ2-1 | . | TRBD1 | TRBV11-3 | TGTGCCAGCAGCGCAACGGGACAGGCCTACAATGAGCAGTTCTTC | CASSATGQAYNEQFF
TRBJ1-1 | . | . | TRBV4-3 | TGCGCCAGCAGCAAATATTCTGGGGGCGTCAACACTGAAGCTTTCTTT | CASSKYSGGVNTEAFF
TRBJ2-1 | once | . | TRBV27 | TGTGCCAGCAGTTTTAGTCCGAGCGGTGAGCAGTTCTTC | CASSFSPSGEQFF
TRBJ2-7 | few | TRBD1 | TRBV10-1 | TGCGCCAGCAGTGACAGGGGGCGCTTTTACGAGCAGTACTTC | CASSDRGRFYEQYF
TRBJ2-7 | once | . | TRBV6-6 | TGTGCCAGCAGGCCCCCGGGGTTGTACGAGCAGTACTTC | CASRPPGLYEQYF
TRBJ2-7 | . | . | TRBV5-4 | TGTGCCAGCAGCTTGCGCGTGGGGGCCAGCTCCTACGAGCAGTACTTC | CASSLRVGASSYEQYF
TRBJ2-5 | once | . | TRBV7-2 | TGTGCCAGCAGCTCCAAGCGGGCCCAAGAGACCCAGTACTTC | CASSSKRAQETQYF
TRBJ2-7 | . | TRBD2 | TRBV5-6 | TGTGCCAGCAGTAGCGGGGGGGATTACTACGAGCAGTACTTC | CASSSGGDYYEQYF
TRBJ2-1 | . | TRBD1 | TRBV15 | TGTGCCACCAGCAGAGTGGGACAGGGGGCTTACAATGAGCAGTTCTTC | CATSRVGQGAYNEQFF
TRBJ1-5 | once | TRBD1 | TRBV5-6 | TGTGCCAGCAGCGCGACAGGGGTGCACAATCAGCCCCAGCATTTT | CASSATGVHNQPQHF
TRBJ2-7 | . | . | TRBV5-1 | TGCGCCAGCAGCTTGGAACCCGCTCTACCCTACGAGCAGTACTTC | CASSLEPALPYEQYF
TRBJ1-2 | once | . | TRBV28 | TGTGCCAGCAGTTTACGGGGGTATGGCTACACCTTC | CASSLRGYGYTF
TRBJ2-3 | . | . | TRBV6-1 | TGTGCCAGCAGTGACAGGGGAGCAGATACGCAGTATTTT | CASSDRGADTQYF
TRBJ2-7 | . | TRBD1 | TRBV5-1 | TGCGCCAGCAGCTCCGGACAGGGTTCCATTTCCTACGAGCAGTACTTC | CASSSGQGSISYEQYF
TRBJ1-5 | . | . | TRBV19 | TGTGCCAGTAGTATGGCCAATAGCAATCAGCCCCAGCATTTT | CASSMANSNQPQHF
TRBJ2-7 | . | TRBD1 | TRBV27 | TGTGCCAGCACCTCACAGGGGGCGGGATCCTACGAGCAGTACTTC | CASTSQGAGSYEQYF
TRBJ1-5 | . | . | TRBV28 | TGTGCCAGCAGTACGGAAACCGCGAGTCGGCCCCAGCATTTT | CASSTETASRPQHF
TRBJ1-5 | . | . | TRBV6-5 | TGTGCCAGCAGGCCCGGGGGGAATCAGCCCCAGCATTTT | CASRPGGNQPQHF